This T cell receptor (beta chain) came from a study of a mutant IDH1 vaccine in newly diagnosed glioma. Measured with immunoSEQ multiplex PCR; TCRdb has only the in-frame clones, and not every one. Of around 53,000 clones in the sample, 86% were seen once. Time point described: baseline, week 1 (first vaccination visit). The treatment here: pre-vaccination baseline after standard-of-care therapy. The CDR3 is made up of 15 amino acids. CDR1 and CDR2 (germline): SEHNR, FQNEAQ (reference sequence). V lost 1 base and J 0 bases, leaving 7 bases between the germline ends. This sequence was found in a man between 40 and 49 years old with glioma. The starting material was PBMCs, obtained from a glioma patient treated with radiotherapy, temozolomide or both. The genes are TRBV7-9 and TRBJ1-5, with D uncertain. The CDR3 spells CASSLGGDSNQPQHF. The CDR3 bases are TGTGCCAGCAGCTTAGGCGGGGATAGCAATCAGCCCCAGCATTTT.